This is a list of T cell receptor beta chains from one sample in a study of blood T cell repertoires in COVID-19. Data came from immunoSEQ multiplex PCR; TCRdb stores just in-frame clones and leaves some out. The table has 300,000 to 350,000 clones, approximately 90% seen once. What was sequenced was PBMCs or T cells enriched from blood (not recorded which). The origin of the receptors is a woman in her twenties or thirties who had been exposed to COVID-19. Each CDR3 is given with its conserved first and last residue. A D gene is named only where the DNA matches it firmly. Not every row has a clone size; where given, it reads once, few, many or a size class.

v_gene	abundance	j_gene	d_gene	CDR3nt	CDR3aa
TRBV7-6	NA	TRBJ1-1	NA	TGTGCCAGCAGCTTAGTAGTAGGGGGTGCGCAGAACACTGAAGCTTTCTTT	CASSLVVGGAQNTEAFF
TRBV11-1	NA	TRBJ2-1	TRBD2	TGTGCCAGCAGCTGGGGGACTAGCATCAATGAGCAGTTCTTC	CASSWGTSINEQFF
TRBV4-1	NA	TRBJ2-1	TRBD2	TGCGCCAGCAGCCAAGCTACTAGCGGGGGGGACGTCCATGAGCAGTTCTTC	CASSQATSGGDVHEQFF
TRBV3-1/TRBV3-2	NA	TRBJ1-5	TRBD1	TGTGCCAGCAGCCAAGAAGGGACAGGGGCTGGGCAGCCCCAGCATTTT	CASSQEGTGAGQPQHF
TRBV6-5	NA	TRBJ1-5	TRBD1	TGTGCCAGCAATCTACAGGGGGCTGGCAATCAGCCCCAGCATTTT	CASNLQGAGNQPQHF
TRBV30	NA	TRBJ2-1	TRBD2	TGTGCCTGGACCCGGGGACTAGCGTCCGATGAGCAGTTCTTC	CAWTRGLASDEQFF
TRBV11-2	NA	TRBJ2-3	NA	TGTGCCAGCAGCCCGACAGCAGATACGCAGTATTTT	CASSPTADTQYF
TRBV5-1	once	TRBJ1-2	NA	TGCGCCAGCAGGTTAGACTATGGCTACACCTTC	CASRLDYGYTF
TRBV5-1	NA	TRBJ1-2	TRBD1	TGCGCCAGCAGCTTGGGACAGGGAACCTATGGCTACACCTTC	CASSLGQGTYGYTF
TRBV18	NA	TRBJ1-3	NA	TGTGCCAGCTCACCGGAGCAGGCGGGGGCTGGAAACACCATATATTTT	CASSPEQAGAGNTIYF
TRBV4-2	NA	TRBJ1-2	NA	TGTGCCAGCAGCCAAGACAGGGGCAGCTATGGCTACACCTTC	CASSQDRGSYGYTF
TRBV5-6	NA	TRBJ1-2	TRBD1	TGTGCCAGCAGCTCGGGACAGGGAGGCTACACCTTC	CASSSGQGGYTF
TRBV4-1	NA	TRBJ2-7	NA	TGCGCCAGCAGCCAAAATCCACAGGCAGCCTACGAGCAGTACTTC	CASSQNPQAAYEQYF